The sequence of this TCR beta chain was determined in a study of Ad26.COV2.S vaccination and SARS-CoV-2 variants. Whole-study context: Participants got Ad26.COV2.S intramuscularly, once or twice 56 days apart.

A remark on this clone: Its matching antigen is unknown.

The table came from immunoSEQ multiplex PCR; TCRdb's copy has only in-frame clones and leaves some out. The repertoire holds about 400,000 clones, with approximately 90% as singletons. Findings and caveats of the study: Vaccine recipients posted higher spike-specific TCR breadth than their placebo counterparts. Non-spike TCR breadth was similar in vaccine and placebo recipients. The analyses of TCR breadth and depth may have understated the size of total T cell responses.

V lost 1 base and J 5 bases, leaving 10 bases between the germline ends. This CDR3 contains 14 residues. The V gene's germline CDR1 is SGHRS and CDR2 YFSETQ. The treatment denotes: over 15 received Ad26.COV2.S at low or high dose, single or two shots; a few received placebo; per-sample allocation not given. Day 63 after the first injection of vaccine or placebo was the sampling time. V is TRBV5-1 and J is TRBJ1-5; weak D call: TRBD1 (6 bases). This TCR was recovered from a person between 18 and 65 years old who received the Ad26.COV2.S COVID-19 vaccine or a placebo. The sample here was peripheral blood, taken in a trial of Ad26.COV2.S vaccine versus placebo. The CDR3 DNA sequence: TGCGCCAGCAGCTTGATTCCAGGGGATCAGCCCCAGCATTTT. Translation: CASSLIPGDQPQHF.